Listed below are T cell receptor beta chains from one sample, sequenced in a study of cytomegalovirus exposure and HLA in healthy donors. Measured with immunoSEQ multiplex PCR; TCRdb has only the in-frame clones, and not every one. The sample lists 59,000 or so clones; approximately 92% were seen once. Specimen: PBMCs. The receptors come from a woman aged 18 to 35 in good health and CMV-seronegative. Each CDR3 is given with its conserved first and last residue. D genes are given only for firm matches. Some rows have no size entry. The others give once, few or many, or a class for an expanded clone.

>.|TRBD2|TRBV13|TRBJ2-1
CASSRGLGSYNEQFF
TGTGCCAGCAGCCGCGGACTAGGCTCCTACAATGAGCAGTTCTTC
>.|TRBD1|TRBV27|TRBJ1-5
CASSSLGQGMNQPQHF
TGTGCCAGCAGTTCCCTGGGACAGGGTATGAATCAGCCCCAGCATTTT
>.|.|TRBV7-9|TRBJ2-1
CASSFQKGGDEQFF
TGTGCCAGCAGCTTCCAAAAAGGAGGGGATGAGCAGTTCTTC
>.|.|TRBV19|TRBJ1-5
CASSVRDTLFGNQPQHF
TGTGCCAGTAGTGTCCGGGACACTCTGTTTGGCAATCAGCCCCAGCATTTT
>few|.|TRBV2|TRBJ1-5
CASQTAPNQPQHF
TGTGCCAGCCAAACAGCCCCTAATCAGCCCCAGCATTTT
>.|TRBD2|TRBV2|TRBJ2-5
CASRGTLAGGNPQYF
TGTGCCAGCAGGGGCACACTAGCGGGGGGGAACCCCCAGTACTTC
>.|.|TRBV7-9|TRBJ1-4
CASSPLGVSDEKLFF
TGTGCCAGCAGCCCCCTCGGGGTGAGCGATGAAAAACTGTTTTTT
>.|TRBD2|TRBV7-2|TRBJ2-1
CASSLRGTSGSPNEQFF
TGTGCCAGCAGCTTAAGGGGGACTAGCGGGAGTCCCAATGAGCAGTTCTTC
>.|.|TRBV19|TRBJ2-3
CASSMQGTDTQYF
TGTGCCAGTAGTATGCAGGGCACAGATACGCAGTATTTT
>.|.|TRBV27|TRBJ2-4
CASSLYPQAGTKNIQYF
TGTGCCAGCAGTTTGTACCCCCAGGCGGGGACCAAAAACATTCAGTACTTC
>.|.|TRBV7-9|TRBJ1-3
CASSKTGSSGNTIYF
TGTGCCAGCAGCAAAACAGGGTCCTCTGGAAACACCATATATTTT
>.|TRBD1|TRBV7-9|TRBJ2-1
CASSPGGQGAYNEQFF
TGTGCCAGCAGCCCGGGCGGACAGGGGGCCTACAATGAGCAGTTCTTC
>once|TRBD2|TRBV7-2|TRBJ2-3
CASSNPGLGTDTQYF
TGTGCCAGCAGCAACCCGGGACTAGGAACGGATACGCAGTATTTT
>.|.|TRBV7-2|TRBJ2-5
CASSLDSSASQETQYF
TGTGCCAGCAGCTTAGATTCCTCAGCGAGCCAAGAGACCCAGTACTTC
>.|.|TRBV9|TRBJ2-1
CASSLVGGEQFF
TGTGCCAGCAGCCTCGTGGGGGGTGAGCAGTTCTTC
>.|.|TRBV18|TRBJ2-7
CASSPARNRAYEQYF
TGTGCCAGCTCACCCGCCCGGAACAGGGCCTACGAGCAGTACTTC
>.|TRBD1|TRBV19|TRBJ2-5
CASRGTGETQYF
TGTGCCAGTAGAGGGACAGGGGAGACCCAGTACTTC
>.|.|TRBV7-6|TRBJ2-3
CASSPQGRGTDTQYF
TGTGCCAGCAGCCCCCAGGGGCGGGGGACAGATACGCAGTATTTT
>few|.|TRBV6-5|TRBJ1-6
CASSYSRTGDSPLHF
TGTGCCAGCAGTTACTCGAGGACGGGAGATTCACCCCTCCACTTT
>.|TRBD1|TRBV10-2|TRBJ1-1
CASNAGTGVSRAFF
TGCGCCAGCAACGCCGGGACAGGGGTTTCCCGAGCTTTCTTT
>.|.|TRBV7-8|TRBJ2-2
CASSPEEGRTGELFF
TGTGCCAGCAGCCCAGAAGAGGGTCGAACCGGGGAGCTGTTTTTT
>.|TRBD2|TRBV11-1|TRBJ2-3
CASSSKRGGVPDTQYF
TGTGCCAGCAGTTCTAAGCGGGGGGGCGTCCCAGATACGCAGTATTTT
>once|.|TRBV4-3|TRBJ2-7
CASSQGTVAEQYF
TGCGCCAGCAGCCAAGGGACAGTAGCCGAGCAGTACTTC
>.|.|TRBV7-9|TRBJ2-2
CASSRGLPRGTGELFF
TGTGCCAGCAGCCGGGGACTTCCAAGAGGCACCGGGGAGCTGTTTTTT
>.|.|TRBV19|TRBJ1-1
CASSIAGGTEAFF
TGTGCCAGTAGTATCGCGGGGGGCACTGAAGCTTTCTTT
>.|TRBD1|TRBV4-3|TRBJ1-1
CASSQYRGRTEAFF
TGCGCCAGCAGCCAGTACAGGGGGCGTACTGAAGCTTTCTTT
>.|.|TRBV30|TRBJ1-6
CAWSDPLTGLGSPLHF
TGTGCCTGGAGTGACCCCTTAACAGGGTTGGGTTCACCCCTCCACTTT
>once|.|TRBV9|TRBJ2-3
CASSARQGTDTQYF
TGTGCCAGCAGCGCAAGACAGGGCACAGATACGCAGTATTTT
>few|TRBD1|TRBV6-6|TRBJ1-5
CASSDHRGTQPQHF
TGTGCCAGCAGTGACCACAGGGGAACACAGCCCCAGCATTTT
>.|TRBD2|TRBV4-2|TRBJ2-1
CASSQETVGSGRRNEQFF
TGTGCCAGCAGCCAAGAGACGGTAGGTAGCGGGAGGAGGAATGAGCAGTTCTTC
>.|.|TRBV30|TRBJ1-1
CAARVWGEAFF
TGTGCCGCCAGGGTTTGGGGTGAAGCTTTCTTT
>.|TRBD2|TRBV19|TRBJ2-3
CASSIGGSGRQNTQYF
TGTGCCAGTAGTATAGGGGGGAGCGGGAGACAAAATACGCAGTATTTT
>.|TRBD2|TRBV7-3|TRBJ2-1
CASSLGTSSYNEQFF
TGTGCCAGCAGCCTAGGGACTAGCAGTTACAATGAGCAGTTCTTC
>.|TRBD2|TRBV7-3|TRBJ2-1
CASSLVGGDEQFF
TGTGCCAGCAGCTTGGTCGGGGGGGATGAGCAGTTCTTC
>.|.|TRBV4-1|TRBJ1-5
CASSLQAASNQPQHF
TGCGCCAGCAGCCTCCAAGCGGCGTCCAATCAGCCCCAGCATTTT
>few|.|TRBV5-1|TRBJ1-2
CASSYGQSVGYTF
TGCGCCAGCAGCTACGGACAGTCAGTGGGCTACACCTTC
>few|.|TRBV5-4|TRBJ2-7
CASSLRQGGNEQYF
TGTGCCAGCAGCTTGCGGCAAGGAGGCAACGAGCAGTACTTC
>.|.|TRBV7-3|TRBJ1-4
CASSLTAGNEKLFF
TGTGCCAGCAGCTTAACGGCGGGGAATGAAAAACTGTTTTTT
>.|.|TRBV5-1|TRBJ1-5
CASSLGPDNQPQHF
TGCGCCAGCAGCTTGGGGCCAGACAATCAGCCCCAGCATTTT
>.|.|TRBV30|TRBJ1-5
CAWSEEARNQPQHF
TGTGCCTGGAGCGAGGAGGCACGCAATCAGCCCCAGCATTTT
>.|TRBD1|TRBV18|TRBJ2-7
CASSPSRGQGADEQYF
TGTGCCAGCTCGCCCTCGCGGGGACAGGGGGCGGACGAGCAGTACTTC
>.|.|TRBV7-9|TRBJ1-6
CASSSTGSAPLHF
TGTGCCAGCAGCTCCACAGGGTCCGCACCCCTCCACTTT
>.|.|TRBV5-4|TRBJ1-1
CASSPGTSGTEAFF
TGTGCCAGCAGCCCAGGGACATCGGGGACTGAAGCTTTCTTT
>.|TRBD2|TRBV30|TRBJ2-1
CAWSPTSGGTNEQFF
TGTGCCTGGAGCCCGACTAGCGGGGGTACCAATGAGCAGTTCTTC
>once|.|TRBV29-1|TRBJ1-1
CSVRSGRGMNTEAFF
TGCAGCGTTCGTAGCGGGAGGGGTATGAACACTGAAGCTTTCTTT
>.|.|TRBV28|TRBJ2-5
CASSPGQQETQYF
TGTGCCAGCAGTCCAGGACAGCAAGAGACCCAGTACTTC
>.|TRBD1|TRBV7-3|TRBJ2-7
CASSFGTGGDEQYF
TGTGCCAGCAGCTTCGGGACAGGGGGCGACGAGCAGTACTTC
>.|TRBD1|TRBV5-5|TRBJ2-7
CASSLVAGGAGFSYEQYF
TGTGCCAGCAGCTTGGTAGCAGGGGGCGCGGGTTTTTCCTACGAGCAGTACTTC
>.|.|TRBV28|TRBJ2-7
CASIKTLGSYEQYF
TGTGCCAGCATCAAGACTTTGGGCTCCTACGAGCAGTACTTC
>.|.|TRBV4-2|TRBJ2-7
CASSQTSSYEQYF
TGTGCCAGCAGCCAAACCAGCTCCTACGAGCAGTACTTC
>.|.|TRBV7-2|TRBJ2-7
CASSLGVRAYEQYF
TGTGCCAGCAGCTTAGGTGTCAGGGCCTACGAGCAGTACTTC
>.|TRBD1|TRBV27|TRBJ1-3
CASRDRERSGNTIYF
TGTGCCAGCAGGGACAGGGAAAGATCTGGAAACACCATATATTTT
>.|.|TRBV30|TRBJ1-1
CAWSFQRHTEAFF
TGTGCCTGGAGTTTCCAGAGGCACACTGAAGCTTTCTTT
>.|TRBD1|TRBV30|TRBJ2-7
CAWNTGGPYEQYF
TGTGCCTGGAATACAGGGGGCCCCTACGAGCAGTACTTC
>few|TRBD2|TRBV10-1|TRBJ2-5
CASGERGGQETQYF
TGCGCCAGCGGGGAGCGGGGGGGCCAGGAGACCCAGTACTTC